The rows below give T cell receptor beta chains drawn from one sample of a study of blood T cell repertoires in COVID-19. The assay was immunoSEQ multiplex PCR, and TCRdb's table has in-frame clones only and misses some. This sample has about 100,000 clones; roughly 87% occur once, and the top ten carry roughly 7%. The sample consisted of peripheral blood. These receptor sequences come from a man aged 18 to 35 with COVID-19, enrolled during active disease. The conserved cysteine and the conserved F or W are not part of the CDR3 here. A D gene is named only where the DNA matches it firmly. Clone sizes are given selectively: once, few, many, or a class where the clone is expanded.

TRBD1,NA,TRBJ1-1,TRBV6-6,ARGSDREDTEAF
TRBD1,NA,TRBJ2-7,TRBV19,ASSIRGRRSGQY
NA,NA,TRBJ2-5,TRBV7-8,ASSLTTGAQETQY
NA,NA,TRBJ1-1,TRBV20-1,SARPRGEAF
TRBD2,NA,TRBJ2-7,TRBV27,ASRGLASWEQY
TRBD1,NA,TRBJ2-7,TRBV2,AMTGGKTYEQY
NA,NA,TRBJ2-1,TRBV19,ASQLTVSGNEQF
NA,once,TRBJ2-7,TRBV19,ASSIGPDFNEQY
NA,NA,TRBJ1-6,TRBV5-1,ASSLAGDSYSPLH
NA,NA,TRBJ2-5,TRBV7-8,ASSPRGREETQY
TRBD1,NA,TRBJ2-1,TRBV6-5,ASSYSIFTGVNEQF
NA,NA,TRBJ1-5,TRBV24-1,ATSDGVNQPQH
NA,NA,TRBJ2-5,TRBV30,AWSATYWETQY
NA,NA,TRBJ1-2,TRBV9,ASSVPGGYT
NA,once,TRBJ1-3,TRBV7-6,ASSSPYKPGNTIY
TRBD1,NA,TRBJ1-5,TRBV6-5,ASSPDREQPQH
NA,few,TRBJ2-3,TRBV7-7,ASSLGLPNTDTQY
TRBD1,NA,TRBJ1-4,TRBV28,ASSIGQGGNEKLF
NA,NA,TRBJ1-2,TRBV11-2,ASSFQVNYGYT
NA,NA,TRBJ2-3,TRBV28,ASSLIGGADTQY
TRBD1,NA,TRBJ2-7,TRBV5-1,ASSWADRANYEQY
TRBD2,NA,TRBJ2-5,TRBV10-3,ATLPGLAGDKETQY
TRBD1,once,TRBJ1-2,TRBV5-1,ASSRTGTDNYGYT
NA,NA,TRBJ1-5,TRBV19,ASSPGHRLRNQPQH
TRBD1,NA,TRBJ2-1,TRBV4-1,ASSQLSGTGVVSLLHNEQF
TRBD1,NA,TRBJ1-2,TRBV10-2,ASSSGQGYGYT
NA,NA,TRBJ2-7,TRBV10-3,ATKEADYYEQY
NA,NA,TRBJ2-3,TRBV7-9,ASSSGGRGDTQY
NA,NA,TRBJ1-5,TRBV15,ATSRDPQGNQPQH
TRBD1,NA,TRBJ1-2,TRBV10-3,AISERGDSGGYT
TRBD1,NA,TRBJ2-5,TRBV10-3,AIRETGNETQY
TRBD1,NA,TRBJ1-1,TRBV19,ASSTSGQATAF
TRBD1,NA,TRBJ2-1,TRBV27,ASSDRGPYNEQF